This T cell receptor (beta chain) was observed in a study of OX40 agonist ivuxolimab in advanced cancers. Study outcomes and limitations: CD4+ and CD8+ blood T cells expanded clonally by week 6 at 0.1 to 3.0 mg/kg. Several nonresponders also turned out to have low normalized T-cell clonal expansion. Researchers did not determine the expanded peripheral T cells' antigen specificity.

This clone came up once. Its antigen is as yet unknown. Measured with immunoSEQ multiplex PCR; TCRdb has only the in-frame clones, and not every one. Among more than 30,000 clones listed, approximately 87% were seen once. The sequencing used CD4+ or CD8+ T cells sorted from blood, collected in a trial of the OX40 agonist ivuxolimab. The source is an adult with an advanced solid tumor such as melanoma, head and neck, liver or kidney cancer.

CDR3 DNA sequence: TGTGCCAGCAGCACCAGGGGGTTCTATGGCTACACCTTC. This codes for CASSTRGFYGYTF. V is TRBV5-8 and J is TRBJ1-2, with 7 bases aligning to TRBD1. Trimming took 4 bases from V and 4 from J; bases not matched to a gene: 4. The CDR3 extends over 13 amino acids. Germline V lookup: CDR1 SGHTS, CDR2 YDEGEE.